The next 16 T cell receptor beta chains were all read from a single sample in a study of blood T cell repertoires in COVID-19. The method was immunoSEQ multiplex PCR; TCRdb's version includes in-frame clones alone and lacks a portion of them. The sample has roughly 700,000 clones; approximately 90% are singletons. The material sequenced was peripheral blood. These receptors were obtained from a woman aged 18-35 years with acute or convalescent COVID-19.

V usage is TRBV5-6 and J usage is TRBJ2-3, with 10 bases fitting TRBD2. Germline trimming cut 3 bases from V and 2 bases from J; bases unmatched to any gene: 3. CDR3 size: 15 residues. Per germline, CDR1 SGHDT and CDR2 YYEEEE. CDR3 sequence: CASSSSGGLTDTQYF. The CDR3, as DNA: TGTGCCAGCAGCTCTAGCGGGGGCCTCACAGATACGCAGTATTTT.

The V call is TRBV11-2, the J call TRBJ1-1; a possible D gene is TRBD1 (5 bases). Germline V CDR1 and CDR2: SGHAT, FQNNGV. The CDR3 has 14 amino acids. Trimming shortened V by 5 bases and J by 4 bases, and 14 bases separated the two germline ends. The DNA of the CDR3 is TGTGCCAGCAGCCCGGTGAGGGGAGGCACTGAAGCTTTCTTT. It is translated as CASSPVRGGTEAFF.

The chain carries TRBV10-3 and TRBJ1-2; 9 nucleotides line up with TRBD1. Trimming cost V 6 bases and J 7 bases; bases outside gene matches: 9. Germline values: CDR1 ENHRY, CDR2 SYGVKD. This CDR3 contains 14 residues. The CDR3: CAISTGTGTSGYTF. The CDR3 nucleotides are TGTGCCATCAGCACCGGGACAGGGACGTCTGGCTACACCTTC.

This clone has a handful of counts. DNA for the CDR3: TGTGCCAGCAGAAACCTGGGCAACAACGTCTACGAGCAGTACTTC. This codes for CASRNLGNNVYEQYF. V and J are TRBV28 and TRBJ2-7, with D uncertain. Between the trimmed V and J ends, which lost 6 bases and 3 bases, there was a span of 18 bases. From germline, CDR1 is MDHEN and CDR2 SYDVKM. The CDR3 is 15 residues long.

CDR3 coding DNA: TGTGCCAGTAGTTCACAGTATGGCTACACCTTC. This gives the protein CASSSQYGYTF. This chain joins TRBV19 and TRBJ1-2; D ambiguous. The CDR3 length is 11 residues. V was shortened by 5 bases and J by 5 bases, with 6 bases between the two germline ends. CDR1 and CDR2 (germline): LNHDA, SQIVND (reference sequence).

The chain joins TRBV2 to TRBJ1-1; TRBD1 matches at 7 bases. Per germline, CDR1 SNHLY and CDR2 FYNNEI. V shed 5 bases, J shed 8 bases, and the junction held 5 bases outside the gene matches. This CDR3 is built from 12 residues. The CDR3 nucleotides are TGTGCCAGCAGTAAACAGGGGCCCGAAGCTTTCTTT. This encodes CASSKQGPEAFF.

CDR3 sequence (DNA): TGTGCCAGCAGTTATGGACAGAGAGGGACTGAAGCTTTCTTT. Protein: CASSYGQRGTEAFF. The gene calls are TRBV5-6 and TRBJ1-1; TRBD1 is a possible D gene (6 bases). The length of the CDR3 is 14 residues. The germline V gene has CDR1 SGHDT and CDR2 YYEEEE. Trimming shortened V by 5 bases and J by 5 bases, and 16 bases separated the two germline ends.

The chain employs TRBV19 and TRBJ2-7; no clear D. Trimming removed 4 bases at V and 7 bases at J, with 11 bases between. The length of the CDR3 is 12 residues. Germline CDR1 LNHDA, CDR2 SQIVND (reference sequence). Here the CDR3 DNA reads TGTGCCAGTAGTAACTCGCTAAGTGAGCAGTACTTC. Translated: CASSNSLSEQYF.

The chain recombines TRBV10-3 with TRBJ1-1, with D perhaps TRBD1 (5 bases). Germline loops: CDR1 ENHRY, CDR2 SYGVKD. Trimming took off 6 bases at V and 4 bases at J, with 9 bases between the two ends. The CDR3 is 12 amino acids. CDR3 nucleotides: TGTGCCATCAGACAGACAGCCACTGAAGCTTTCTTT. Encoded protein: CAIRQTATEAFF.

This rearrangement joins TRBV20-1 to TRBJ1-1; D gene unclear. The CDR3 sequence is 13 residues long. V was shortened by 3 bases and J by 0 bases, with 8 bases between the two germline ends. Germline lookup yields CDR1 DFQATT and CDR2 SNEGSKA (reference sequence). CDR3 amino acids: CSASGRLNTEAFF. In nucleotides, the CDR3 is TGCAGTGCTAGTGGCAGGCTGAACACTGAAGCTTTCTTT.

The J gene is TRBJ2-7, the V gene TRBV7-9; the D gene is possibly TRBD2 (5 bases). Between the trimmed V and J ends, which lost 5 bases and 0 bases, there was a span of 17 bases. Germline values: CDR1 SEHNR, CDR2 FQNEAQ (reference sequence). This CDR3 has 16 amino acids. CDR3 region: CASSAREAPHSYEQYF. CDR3 coding DNA: TGTGCCAGCAGCGCCCGGGAAGCGCCACACTCCTACGAGCAGTACTTC.

The chain uses TRBV10-3 and TRBJ2-5, with 7 bases fitting TRBD1. This CDR3 region has 12 residues. With V trimmed by 6 bases and J by 3 bases, 1 base remained unmatched. CDR1 ENHRY and CDR2 SYGVKD come from the germline V gene. The CDR3 here is CAISQGEETQYF. The CDR3 DNA sequence: TGTGCCATCAGCCAGGGGGAAGAGACCCAGTACTTC.

V gene TRBV11-1 combines with J gene TRBJ2-6; tentative D call: TRBD1 (6 bases). From germline, CDR1 is SGHAT and CDR2 FQDESV (reference sequence). Trimming took off 5 bases at V and 0 bases at J, with 11 bases between the two ends. The length of the CDR3 is 16 residues. CDR3 coding DNA: TGTGCCAGCAGCCCGACAGGTTTCTCTGGGGCCAACGTCCTGACTTTC. It translates to CASSPTGFSGANVLTF.

The V and J genes are TRBV24-1 and TRBJ1-2; a weak D match, TRBD1 (6 bases). CDR1 and CDR2 (germline): KGHDR, SFDVKD. Trimming removed 2 bases at V and 4 bases at J, with 13 bases between. The CDR3 length is 15 residues. CDR3 in amino acids: CATSDWTEEPYGYTF. CDR3 in DNA: TGTGCCACCAGTGATTGGACAGAAGAACCCTATGGCTACACCTTC.

The chain uses TRBV2 and TRBJ1-2; D uncertain. The germline V and J ends were trimmed by 8 bases and 3 bases, with 10 bases remaining between them. This CDR3 is 12 amino acids long. The germline CDR1 and CDR2 sequences are SNHLY and FYNNEI. The CDR3 DNA reads as TGTGCCAGCCCTACTCAATACTATGGCTACACCTTC. Translating it yields CASPTQYYGYTF.

V and J are TRBV5-1 and TRBJ2-7; possible D gene TRBD1, 5 bases. CDR1 is SGHRS, CDR2 YFSETQ, per germline. Between the trimmed V and J ends, which lost 0 bases and 0 bases, there was a span of 13 bases. This CDR3 has 16 residues. The CDR3 region has the DNA TGCGCCAGCAGCTTGGAGGCCTACAGGAGCTCCTACGAGCAGTACTTC. Protein: CASSLEAYRSSYEQYF.